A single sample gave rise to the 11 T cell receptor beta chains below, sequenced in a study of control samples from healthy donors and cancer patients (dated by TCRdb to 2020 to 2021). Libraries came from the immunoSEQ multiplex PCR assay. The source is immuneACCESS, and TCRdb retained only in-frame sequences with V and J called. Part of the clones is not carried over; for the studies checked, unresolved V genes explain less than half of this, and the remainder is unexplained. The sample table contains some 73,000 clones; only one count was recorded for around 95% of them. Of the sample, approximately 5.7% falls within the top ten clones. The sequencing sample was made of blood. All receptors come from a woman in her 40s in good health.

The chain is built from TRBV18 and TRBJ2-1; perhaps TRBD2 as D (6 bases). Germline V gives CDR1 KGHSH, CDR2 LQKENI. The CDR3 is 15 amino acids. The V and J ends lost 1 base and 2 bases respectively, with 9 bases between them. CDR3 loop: CASSPLGRPYNEQFF. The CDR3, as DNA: TGTGCCAGCTCACCACTCGGGAGACCCTACAATGAGCAGTTCTTC.

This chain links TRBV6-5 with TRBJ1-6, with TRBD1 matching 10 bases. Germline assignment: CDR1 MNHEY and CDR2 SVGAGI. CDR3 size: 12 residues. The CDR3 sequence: CAGGTGDSPLHF. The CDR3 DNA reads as TGTGCGGGGGGGACAGGGGATTCACCCCTCCACTTT.

The CDR3 nucleotides are TGTGCCAGCAGCACCGGTACAGGCCACGGTCAGCCCCAGCATTTT. Amino acid sequence: CASSTGTGHGQPQHF. J is TRBJ1-5 and V is TRBV7-9, with a weak D call TRBD1 (5 bases). Trimming removed 5 bases at V and 6 bases at J, with 17 bases between. This CDR3 region has 15 residues. The germline CDR1 and CDR2 sequences are SEHNR and FQNEAQ (reference sequence).

The chain's CDR3 is CASSMVGTGYGYTF. CDR3 in DNA: TGTGCCAGTAGTATGGTGGGGACGGGCTATGGCTACACCTTC. The rearrangement joins TRBV19 to TRBJ1-2, with D tentatively TRBD1 (5 bases). Germline CDR1 and CDR2: LNHDA and SQIVND (reference sequence). This CDR3 is 14 amino acids long. Trimming stripped 3 bases from V and 4 bases from J, with 12 bases between. Variable domain in full (rest from reference TRBV19 and TRBJ1-2): DGGITQSPKYLFRKEGQNVTLSCEQNLNHDAMYWYRQDPGQGLRLIYYSQIVNDFQKGDIAEGYSVSREKKESFPLTVTSAQKNPTAFYLCASSMVGTGYGYTFGSGTRLTVV.

DNA of the CDR3: TGTGCCACCAGCAGAGATCATGAGGGAGCCTACGAGCAGTACTTC. This sequence encodes CATSRDHEGAYEQYF. The gene calls are TRBV15 and TRBJ2-7; the D gene is possibly TRBD2 (5 bases). Germline V gene sequence: CDR1 LNHNV, CDR2 YYDKDF (reference sequence). Trimming shortened V by 0 bases and J by 2 bases, and 11 bases separated the two germline ends. This CDR3 region has 15 residues. The full variable domain, in which reference TRBV15 and TRBJ2-7 provide the parts outside the CDR3, is DAMVIQNPRYQVTQFGKPVTLSCSQTLNHNVMYWYQQKSSQAPKLLFHYYDKDFNNEADTPDNFQSRRPNTSFCFLDIRSPGLGDTAMYLCATSRDHEGAYEQYFGPGTRLTVT.

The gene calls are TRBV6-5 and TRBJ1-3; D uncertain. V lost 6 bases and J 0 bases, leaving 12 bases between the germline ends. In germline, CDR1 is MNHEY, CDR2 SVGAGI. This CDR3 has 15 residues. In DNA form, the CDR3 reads TGTGCCAGCAGAGACGGAGCCTACTCTGGAAACACCATATATTTT. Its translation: CASRDGAYSGNTIYF.

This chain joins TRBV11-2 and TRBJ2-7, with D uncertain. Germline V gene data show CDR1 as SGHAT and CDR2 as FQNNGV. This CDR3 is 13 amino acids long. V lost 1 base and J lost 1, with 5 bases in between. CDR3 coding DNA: TGTGCCAGCAGCTTAGGGCCGTCCTACGAGCAGTACTTC. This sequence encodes CASSLGPSYEQYF.

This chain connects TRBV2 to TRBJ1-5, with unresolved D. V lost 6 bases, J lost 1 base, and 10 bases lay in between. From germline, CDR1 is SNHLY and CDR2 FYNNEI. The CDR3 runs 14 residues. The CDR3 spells CASSLLGSNQPQHF. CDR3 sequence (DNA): TGTGCCAGCAGCCTACTTGGGAGCAATCAGCCCCAGCATTTT. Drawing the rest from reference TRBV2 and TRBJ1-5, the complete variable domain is EPEVTQTPSHQVTQMGQEVILRCVPISNHLYFYWYRQILGQKVEFLVSFYNNEISEKSEIFDDQFSVERPDGSNFTLKIRSTKLEDSAMYFCASSLLGSNQPQHFGDGTRLSIL.

The CDR3: CASTADGYEQYF. The CDR3 DNA reads TGTGCCAGCACCGCGGACGGCTACGAGCAGTACTTC. The V and J genes are TRBV12-3 or TRBV12-4 and TRBJ2-7; no clear D gene. Trimming removed 7 bases from V and 3 bases from J, with 10 bases in between. The CDR3 loop spans 12 amino acids.

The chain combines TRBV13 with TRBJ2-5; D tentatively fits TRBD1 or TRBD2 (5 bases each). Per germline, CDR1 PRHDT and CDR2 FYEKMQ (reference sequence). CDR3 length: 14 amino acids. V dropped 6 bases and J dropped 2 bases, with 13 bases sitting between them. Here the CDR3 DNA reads TGTGCCAGCAGTACGAGGGACCTTCAAGAGACCCAGTACTTC. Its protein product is CASSTRDLQETQYF.

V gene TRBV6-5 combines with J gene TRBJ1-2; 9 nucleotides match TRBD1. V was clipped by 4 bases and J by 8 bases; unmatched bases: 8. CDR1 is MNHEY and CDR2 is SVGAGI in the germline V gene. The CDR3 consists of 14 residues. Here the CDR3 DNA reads TGTGCCAGCAGTTCGGGACAGGGAAGTCGCGGCTACACCTTC. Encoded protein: CASSSGQGSRGYTF.